These T cell receptor beta chains were read from a single sample in a study of CD4+ T cells in melanoma. Sequenced by immunoSEQ multiplex PCR; TCRdb stores in-frame clones only, minus some. The table has roughly 52,000 clones, roughly three quarters seen once. The source material was tumor tissue. Every receptor here comes from a human donor with melanoma. Each CDR3 is given without its conserved first and last residue. D genes are given only for firm matches.

CDR3 protein	V gene	J gene	D gene
ASSFGSGGPSLSYEQY	TRBV5-1	TRBJ2-7	TRBD2
ASSLDRSWKTQY	TRBV5-6	TRBJ2-5	NA
ASSGGGVAYEQY	TRBV7-6	TRBJ2-7	NA
ASSFNAGELF	TRBV5-5	TRBJ2-2	NA
ASFGLADTGELF	TRBV7-8	TRBJ2-2	TRBD2
ASSLGLAGVRGELF	TRBV11-1	TRBJ2-2	TRBD2
ASSTRQNTEAF	TRBV9	TRBJ1-1	NA
ASSLWSYGYT	TRBV14	TRBJ1-2	NA
ASSQYTGEDQPQH	TRBV4-1	TRBJ1-5	NA
ASSLEWNPGQGFDEQF	TRBV7-7	TRBJ2-1	TRBD1
ASSLATGFGADTQY	TRBV7-8	TRBJ2-3	NA
ASSLLGYEQY	TRBV27	TRBJ2-7	NA
ASSPAQTGVYGYT	TRBV18	TRBJ1-2	NA
ASSNRVNYEQY	TRBV28	TRBJ2-7	NA
ASSRGQGKRDTIY	TRBV7-6	TRBJ1-3	TRBD1
ASSPPHSGGRQETQY	TRBV7-8	TRBJ2-5	TRBD2
AISEMRGVSSTDTQY	TRBV10-3	TRBJ2-3	TRBD2
ASSLPNPWYEQY	TRBV7-9	TRBJ2-7	NA